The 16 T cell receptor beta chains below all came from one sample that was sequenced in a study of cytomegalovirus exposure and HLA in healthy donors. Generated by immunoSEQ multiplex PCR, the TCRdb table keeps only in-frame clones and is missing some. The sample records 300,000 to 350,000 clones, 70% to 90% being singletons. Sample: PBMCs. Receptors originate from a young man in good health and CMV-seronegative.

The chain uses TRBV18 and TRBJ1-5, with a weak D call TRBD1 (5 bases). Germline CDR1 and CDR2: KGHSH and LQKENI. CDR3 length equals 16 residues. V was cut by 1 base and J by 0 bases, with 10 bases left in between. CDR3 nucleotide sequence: TGTGCCAGCTCACCACAGGGACTGACTAGCAATCAGCCCCAGCATTTT. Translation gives CASSPQGLTSNQPQHF.

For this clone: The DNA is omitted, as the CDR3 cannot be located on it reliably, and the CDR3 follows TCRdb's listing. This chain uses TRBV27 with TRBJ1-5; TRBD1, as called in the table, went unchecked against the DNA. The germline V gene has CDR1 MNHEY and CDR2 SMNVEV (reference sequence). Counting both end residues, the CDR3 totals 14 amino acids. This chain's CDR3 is CASSSSTGYQPQHF.

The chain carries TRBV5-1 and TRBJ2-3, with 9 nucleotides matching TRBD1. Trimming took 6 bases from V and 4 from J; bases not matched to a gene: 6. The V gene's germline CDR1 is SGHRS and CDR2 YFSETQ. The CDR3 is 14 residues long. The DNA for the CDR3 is TGCGCCAGCACCCCGGGACAGGGCGCAGATACGCAGTATTTT. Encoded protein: CASTPGQGADTQYF.

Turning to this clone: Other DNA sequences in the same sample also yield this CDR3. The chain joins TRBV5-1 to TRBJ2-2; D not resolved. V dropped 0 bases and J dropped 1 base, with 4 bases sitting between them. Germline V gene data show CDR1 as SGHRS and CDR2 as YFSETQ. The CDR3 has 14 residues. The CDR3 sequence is CASSLGVNTGELFF. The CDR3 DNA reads TGCGCCAGCAGCTTGGGCGTGAACACCGGGGAGCTGTTTTTT. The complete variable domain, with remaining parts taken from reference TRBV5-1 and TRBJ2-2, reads KAGVTQTPRYLIKTRGQQVTLSCSPISGHRSVSWYQQTPGQGLQFLFEYFSETQRNKGNFPGRFSGRQFSNSRSEMNVSTLELGDSALYLCASSLGVNTGELFFGEGSRLTVL.

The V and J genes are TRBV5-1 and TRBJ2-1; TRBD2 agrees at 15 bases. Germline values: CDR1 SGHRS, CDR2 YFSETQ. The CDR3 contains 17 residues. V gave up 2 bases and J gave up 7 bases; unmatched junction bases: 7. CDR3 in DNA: TGCGCCAGCAGCTTACGGACTAGCGGGGGGGCCTTTAATGAGCAGTTCTTC. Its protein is CASSLRTSGGAFNEQFF.

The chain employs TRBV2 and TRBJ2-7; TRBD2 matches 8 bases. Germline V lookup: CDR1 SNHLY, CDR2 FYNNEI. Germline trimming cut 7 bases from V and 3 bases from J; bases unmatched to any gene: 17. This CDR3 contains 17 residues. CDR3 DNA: TGTGCCAGCACATCGGCAGGGACCCGGGGGGGCGGCTACGAGCAGTACTTC. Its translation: CASTSAGTRGGGYEQYF. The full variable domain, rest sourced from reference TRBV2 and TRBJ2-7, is EPEVTQTPSHQVTQMGQEVILRCVPISNHLYFYWYRQILGQKVEFLVSFYNNEISEKSEIFDDQFSVERPDGSNFTLKIRSTKLEDSAMYFCASTSAGTRGGGYEQYFGPGTRLTVT.

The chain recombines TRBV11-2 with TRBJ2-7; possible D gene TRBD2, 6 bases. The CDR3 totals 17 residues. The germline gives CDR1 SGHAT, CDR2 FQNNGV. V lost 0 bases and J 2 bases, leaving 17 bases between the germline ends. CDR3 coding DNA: TGTGCCAGCAGCTTAGATCTCGCGGGGACGCCTCCCTACGAGCAGTACTTC. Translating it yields CASSLDLAGTPPYEQYF.

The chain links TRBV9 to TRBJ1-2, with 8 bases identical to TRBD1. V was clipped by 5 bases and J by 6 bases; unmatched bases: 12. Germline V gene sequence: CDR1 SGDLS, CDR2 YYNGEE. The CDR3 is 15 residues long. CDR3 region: CASREPGQGPHGYTF. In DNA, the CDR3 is TGTGCCAGCAGAGAACCTGGACAGGGACCTCATGGCTACACCTTC.

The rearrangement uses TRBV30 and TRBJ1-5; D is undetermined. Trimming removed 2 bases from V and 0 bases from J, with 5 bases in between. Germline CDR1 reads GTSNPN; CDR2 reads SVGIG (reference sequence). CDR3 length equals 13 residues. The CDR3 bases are TGTGCCTGGAGTCAGGCTAGCAATCAGCCCCAGCATTTT. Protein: CAWSQASNQPQHF. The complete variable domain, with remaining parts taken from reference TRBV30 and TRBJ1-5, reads SQTIHQWPATLVQPVGSPLSLECTVEGTSNPNLYWYRQAAGRGLQLLFYSVGIGQISSEVPQNLSASRPQDRQFILSSKKLLLSDSGFYLCAWSQASNQPQHFGDGTRLSIL.

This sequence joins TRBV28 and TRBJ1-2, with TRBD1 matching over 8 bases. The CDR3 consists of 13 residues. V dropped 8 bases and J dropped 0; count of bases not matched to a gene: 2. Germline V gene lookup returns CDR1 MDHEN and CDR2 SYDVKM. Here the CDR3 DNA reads TGTGCCAGCTGGGACAGGACTAACTATGGCTACACCTTC. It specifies CASWDRTNYGYTF.

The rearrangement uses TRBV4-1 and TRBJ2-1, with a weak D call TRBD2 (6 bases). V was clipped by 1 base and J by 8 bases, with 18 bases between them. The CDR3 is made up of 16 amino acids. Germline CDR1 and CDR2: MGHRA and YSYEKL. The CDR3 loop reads CASSQALSLPGDEQFF. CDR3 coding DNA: TGCGCCAGCAGCCAAGCGTTAAGTCTGCCGGGGGATGAGCAGTTCTTC.

CDR3 in DNA: TGTGCCAGCTCGTCTCAGGGTCCAGAAGCTAACTATGGCTACACCTTC. Translating it yields CASSSQGPEANYGYTF. The chain combines TRBV18 with TRBJ1-2, with a weak D call TRBD1 (5 bases). Germline V gives CDR1 KGHSH, CDR2 LQKENI. V was shortened by 6 bases and J by 0 bases, with 17 bases between the two germline ends. CDR3 length: 16 amino acids.

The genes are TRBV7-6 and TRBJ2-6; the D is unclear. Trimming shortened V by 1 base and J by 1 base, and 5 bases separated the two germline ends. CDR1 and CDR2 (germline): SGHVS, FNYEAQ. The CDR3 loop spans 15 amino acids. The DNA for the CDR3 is TGTGCCAGCAGCTTAGGAGGTTCTGGGGCCAACGTCCTGACTTTC. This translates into CASSLGGSGANVLTF.

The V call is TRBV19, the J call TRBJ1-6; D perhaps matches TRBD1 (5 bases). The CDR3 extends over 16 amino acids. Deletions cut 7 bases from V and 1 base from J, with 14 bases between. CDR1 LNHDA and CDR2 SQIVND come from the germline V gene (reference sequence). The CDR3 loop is CASTPRQGSYNSPLHF. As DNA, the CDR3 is TGTGCCAGTACCCCACGGCAGGGATCCTATAATTCACCCCTCCACTTT.

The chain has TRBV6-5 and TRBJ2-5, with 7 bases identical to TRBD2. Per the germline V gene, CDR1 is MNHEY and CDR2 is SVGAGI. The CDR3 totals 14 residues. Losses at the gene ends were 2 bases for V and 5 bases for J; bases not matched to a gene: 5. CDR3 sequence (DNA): TGTGCCAGCAGTTACGAAGCGGGGATCGAGACCCAGTACTTC. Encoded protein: CASSYEAGIETQYF.

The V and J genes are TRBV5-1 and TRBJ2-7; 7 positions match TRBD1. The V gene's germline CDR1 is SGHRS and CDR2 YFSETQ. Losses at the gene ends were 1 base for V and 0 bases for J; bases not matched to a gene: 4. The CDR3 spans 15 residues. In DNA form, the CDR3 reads TGCGCCAGCAGCTTGAGGGGGCGCGGCTCCTACGAGCAGTACTTC. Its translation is CASSLRGRGSYEQYF.